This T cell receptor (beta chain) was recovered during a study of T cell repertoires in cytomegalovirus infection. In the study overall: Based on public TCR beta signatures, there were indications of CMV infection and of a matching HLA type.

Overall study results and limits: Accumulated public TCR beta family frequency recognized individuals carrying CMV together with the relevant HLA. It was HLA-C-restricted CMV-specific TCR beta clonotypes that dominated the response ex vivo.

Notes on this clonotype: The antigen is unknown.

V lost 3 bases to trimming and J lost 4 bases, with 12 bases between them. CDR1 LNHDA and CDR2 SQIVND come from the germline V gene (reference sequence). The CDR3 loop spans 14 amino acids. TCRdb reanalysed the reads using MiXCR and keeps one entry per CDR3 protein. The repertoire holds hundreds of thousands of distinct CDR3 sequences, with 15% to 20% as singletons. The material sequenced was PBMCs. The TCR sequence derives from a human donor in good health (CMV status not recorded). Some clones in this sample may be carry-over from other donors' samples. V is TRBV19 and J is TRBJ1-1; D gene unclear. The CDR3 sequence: CASSIEGYGTEAFF. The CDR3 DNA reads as TGTGCCAGTAGTATTGAGGGTTATGGCACTGAAGCTTTCTTT. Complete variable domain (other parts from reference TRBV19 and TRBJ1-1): DGGITQSPKYLFRKEGQNVTLSCEQNLNHDAMYWYRQDPGQGLRLIYYSQIVNDFQKGDIAEGYSVSREKKESFPLTVTSAQKNPTAFYLCASSIEGYGTEAFFGQGTRLTVV.